The source of this T cell receptor beta chain is a study of Graves' ophthalmopathy and Graves' hyperthyroidism. CDR3 regions of TCR beta were amplified from RNA transcripts. The authors performed first-round RT-PCR with HTBI primers and then a second-round multiplex PCR. TCRdb re-derived calls from the multiplex PCR reads in MiXCR, one entry per CDR3 protein. The data contain 300,000 to 400,000 distinct CDR3 sequences, roughly 15% of them singletons. V was pared by 2 bases and J by 4 bases, with 9 bases between. Germline V gene lookup returns CDR1 KGHDR and CDR2 SFDVKD. The CDR3 runs to 14 residues. This clonotype was detected ten times or more.

This clonotype was sampled from an adult man with Graves' ophthalmopathy. The J gene is TRBJ2-3, the V gene TRBV24-1; D not resolved. What was sequenced was peripheral blood. This CDR3 is CATSDSPAPDTQYF. Written as DNA, the CDR3 is TGTGCCACCAGTGATTCGCCGGCTCCAGATACGCAGTATTTT.